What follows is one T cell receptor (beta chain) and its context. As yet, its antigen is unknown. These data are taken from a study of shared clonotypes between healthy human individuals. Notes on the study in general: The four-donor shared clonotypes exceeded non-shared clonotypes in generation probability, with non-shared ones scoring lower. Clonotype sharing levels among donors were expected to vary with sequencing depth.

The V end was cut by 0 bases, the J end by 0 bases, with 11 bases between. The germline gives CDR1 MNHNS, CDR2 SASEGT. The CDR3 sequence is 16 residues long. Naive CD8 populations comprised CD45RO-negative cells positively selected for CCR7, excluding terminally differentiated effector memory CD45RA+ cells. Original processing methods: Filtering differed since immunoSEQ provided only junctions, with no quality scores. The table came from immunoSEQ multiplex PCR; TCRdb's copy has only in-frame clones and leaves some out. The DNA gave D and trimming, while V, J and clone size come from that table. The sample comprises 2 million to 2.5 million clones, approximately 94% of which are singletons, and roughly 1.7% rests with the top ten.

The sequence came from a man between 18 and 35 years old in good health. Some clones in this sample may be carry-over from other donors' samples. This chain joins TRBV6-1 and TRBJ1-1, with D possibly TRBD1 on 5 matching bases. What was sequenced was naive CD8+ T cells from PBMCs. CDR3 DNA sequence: TGTGCCAGCAGTGAAGCGTGGGGCGGAATGAACACTGAAGCTTTCTTT. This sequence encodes CASSEAWGGMNTEAFF.